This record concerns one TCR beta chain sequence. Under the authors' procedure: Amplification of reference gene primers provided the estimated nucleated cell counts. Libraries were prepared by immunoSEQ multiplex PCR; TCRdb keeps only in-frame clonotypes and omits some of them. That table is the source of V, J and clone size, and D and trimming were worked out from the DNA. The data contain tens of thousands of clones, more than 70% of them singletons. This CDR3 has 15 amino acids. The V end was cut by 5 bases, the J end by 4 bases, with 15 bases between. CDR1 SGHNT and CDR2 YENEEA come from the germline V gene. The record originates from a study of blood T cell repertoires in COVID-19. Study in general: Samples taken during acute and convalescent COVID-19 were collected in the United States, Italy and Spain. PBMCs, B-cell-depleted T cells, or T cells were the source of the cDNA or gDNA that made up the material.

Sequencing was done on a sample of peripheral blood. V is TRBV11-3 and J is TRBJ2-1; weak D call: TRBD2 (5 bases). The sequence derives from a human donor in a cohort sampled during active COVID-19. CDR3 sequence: CASSLTRSFYNEQFF. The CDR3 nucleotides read TGTGCCAGCAGCCTTACTAGGTCTTTTTACAATGAGCAGTTCTTC.